The next 17 T cell receptor beta chains were all read from a single sample in a study of OX40 agonist ivuxolimab in advanced cancers. Produced via immunoSEQ multiplex PCR; TCRdb's table is partial and in-frame only. Here the sample spans more than 12,000 clones, roughly 85% being singletons. The specimen was CD4+ or CD8+ T cells sorted from blood, collected in a trial of the OX40 agonist ivuxolimab. All receptors derive from an adult with an advanced solid tumor such as melanoma, head and neck, liver or kidney cancer.

The chain has TRBV7-9 and TRBJ2-7; D is unresolved. V lost 3 bases and J lost 6, with 9 bases in between. The germline V gene encodes CDR1 SEHNR and CDR2 FQNEAQ (reference sequence). The CDR3 is made up of 12 amino acids. The CDR3: CASSFDTSEQYF. DNA for the CDR3: TGTGCCAGCAGCTTCGATACTTCCGAGCAGTACTTC.

This sequence joins TRBV4-2 and TRBJ2-3; D possibly corresponds to TRBD2 (6 bases). Germline CDR1 LGHNA, CDR2 YNFKEQ. The V gene lost 1 base and the J gene lost 2 bases, with 13 bases spanning the gap. The CDR3 runs to 16 residues. CDR3 in DNA: TGTGCCAGCAGCCAAGGTACGGGACTTTCCACAGATACGCAGTATTTT. Amino acid sequence: CASSQGTGLSTDTQYF.

Judged by abundance, this clone is medium-sized. The V gene is TRBV10-3, the J gene TRBJ1-2; TRBD1 might be the D (6 bases). The CDR3 has 12 residues. Between the trimmed V and J ends, which lost 3 bases and 8 bases, there was a span of 10 bases. Per the germline V gene, CDR1 is ENHRY and CDR2 is SYGVKD. CDR3 sequence (DNA): TGTGCCATCAGTGAATACAGGGACGGCTACACCTTC. Translated: CAISEYRDGYTF.

The rearrangement uses TRBV7-6 and TRBJ2-3; 7 bases map to TRBD2. After removal of 2 bases from V and 3 bases from J, the junction contained 17 bases not matched to a gene. This CDR3 comprises 19 residues. Per the germline V gene, CDR1 is SGHVS and CDR2 is FNYEAQ. Here the CDR3 reads CASSLRGLAVPRRTDTQYF. In nucleotides, the CDR3 is TGTGCCAGCAGCTTAAGGGGTCTAGCGGTCCCCCGGCGTACAGATACGCAGTATTTT.

The CDR3 DNA reads TGTGCCATGGCGGGCGGGAGTTCGGATGAGCAGTTCTTC. The encoded protein is CAMAGGSSDEQFF. The rearrangement uses TRBV10-3 and TRBJ2-1; 7 bases map to TRBD2. J gave up 8 bases and V 9 bases, and 10 bases lay outside the gene matches. Germline-derived CDR1 and CDR2 are ENHRY and SYGVKD. This CDR3 has 13 residues.

Note on this clone: In the same sample, other DNA sequences code for this CDR3. This rearrangement joins TRBV9 to TRBJ2-7; TRBD2 agrees at 9 bases. CDR1 is SGDLS, CDR2 YYNGEE, per germline. V lost 0 bases to trimming and J lost 0 bases; unmatched junction nucleotides: 1. This CDR3 has 15 amino acids. CDR3 sequence reads: CASSVDSGSSYEQYF. The CDR3 coding sequence is TGTGCCAGCAGCGTAGATAGCGGGAGCTCCTACGAGCAGTACTTC. Using reference TRBV9 and TRBJ2-7 for the parts outside the CDR3, the full variable domain is DSGVTQTPKHLITATGQRVTLRCSPRSGDLSVYWYQQSLDQGLQFLIQYYNGEERAKGNILERFSAQQFPDLHSELNLSSLELGDSALYFCASSVDSGSSYEQYFGPGTRLTVT.

This clone was found once. V gene TRBV7-2 combines with J gene TRBJ1-5, with D unclear. The germline CDR1 and CDR2 sequences are SGHTA and FQGNSA. V was clipped by 1 base and J by 6 bases, with 4 bases between them. This CDR3 contains 12 residues. As DNA, the CDR3 is TGTGCCAGCAGCTTAGTAGGTCAGCCCCAGCATTTT. Translated: CASSLVGQPQHF.

V gene TRBV11-3 combines with J gene TRBJ1-1; D not resolved. V was trimmed by 2 bases and J by 0 bases, leaving 4 bases between them. The CDR3 covers 13 residues. Germline lookup yields CDR1 SGHNT and CDR2 YENEEA. The CDR3 sequence: CASSLTLNTEAFF. For the CDR3, the DNA is TGTGCCAGCAGCTTAACGCTGAACACTGAAGCTTTCTTT.

The CDR3 DNA reads as TGTGCCAGCAGTTACTCGGCAGGGTGGTCCCCTCAGGCTTTCTTT. Amino acids: CASSYSAGWSPQAFF. This chain joins TRBV6-6 and TRBJ1-1; a possible D gene is TRBD1 (5 bases). The CDR3 runs 15 residues. V was shortened by 0 bases and J by 11 bases, with 19 bases between the two germline ends. The germline V gene has CDR1 MNHNY and CDR2 SVGAGI (reference sequence).

A word on this clone: An end of the junction does not agree with germline; a read error may underlie this. The V gene is TRBV7-7, the J gene TRBJ2-1; D gene uncertain. The CDR3 has 14 amino acids. Germline V gene lookup returns CDR1 SSHAT and CDR2 FNYEAQ (reference sequence). This CDR3 reads CASSPNPTHNEQFF. CDR3 DNA sequence: TGTGCTAGCAGCCCAAATCCGACTCACAATGAGCAGTTCTTC.

The table lists this clone with a few counts. This chain connects TRBV5-6 to TRBJ2-1, with D possibly called TRBD1 or TRBD2 (5 bases each). Between the trimmed V and J ends, which lost 0 bases and 15 bases, there was a span of 10 bases. Germline values: CDR1 SGHDT, CDR2 YYEEEE. The CDR3 totals 11 residues. CDR3 nucleotide sequence: TGTGCCAGCAGCTTGGGGGGACGGCTGTTCTTC. Amino acids: CASSLGGRLFF.

This chain uses TRBV6-1 with TRBJ2-2; D gene uncertain. Germline V gene lookup returns CDR1 MNHNS and CDR2 SASEGT. The CDR3 spans 11 residues. V dropped 7 bases and J dropped 4 bases, with 4 bases sitting between them. The CDR3 bases are TGTGCCAGCACTCCCACCGGGGAGCTGTTTTTT. The encoded protein is CASTPTGELFF.

This chain uses TRBV6-5 with TRBJ2-5; D uncertain. Between the trimmed V and J ends, which lost 5 bases and 1 base, there was a span of 14 bases. Germline assignment: CDR1 MNHEY and CDR2 SVGAGI. CDR3 length: 15 residues. The CDR3 region is CASSPVHGPQETQYF. CDR3 in DNA: TGTGCCAGCAGTCCCGTCCACGGCCCCCAAGAGACCCAGTACTTC.

This clone was found once. The gene calls are TRBV6-1 and TRBJ2-5; D gene unclear. The CDR3 sequence is 14 residues long. Germline lookup yields CDR1 MNHNS and CDR2 SASEGT. V was shortened by 5 bases and J by 0 bases, with 10 bases between the two germline ends. CDR3 in DNA: TGTGCCAGCAGTATTATGGGTAACCAAGAGACCCAGTACTTC. Protein product: CASSIMGNQETQYF.

The J gene is TRBJ2-1, the V gene TRBV9; 9 positions agree with TRBD2. Germline V gives CDR1 SGDLS, CDR2 YYNGEE. V lost 3 bases, J lost 8 bases, and 6 bases stayed unmatched. The CDR3 loop spans 14 amino acids. The CDR3 sequence: CASSAKGTSHEQFF. In DNA, the CDR3 is TGTGCCAGCAGCGCTAAAGGGACTAGCCATGAGCAGTTCTTC. Looking up the rest from reference TRBV9 and TRBJ2-1 gives the full variable domain: DSGVTQTPKHLITATGQRVTLRCSPRSGDLSVYWYQQSLDQGLQFLIQYYNGEERAKGNILERFSAQQFPDLHSELNLSSLELGDSALYFCASSAKGTSHEQFFGPGTRLTVL.

The chain links TRBV11-1 to TRBJ2-3; D gene uncertain. The V gene's germline CDR1 is SGHAT and CDR2 FQDESV (reference sequence). V lost 0 bases and J lost 0, with 4 bases in between. CDR3 size: 14 residues. For the CDR3, the DNA is TGTGCCAGCAGCTTAGCAATCAGCACAGATACGCAGTATTTT. This encodes CASSLAISTDTQYF.

There are a few counts of this clone. The chain links TRBV28 to TRBJ2-2, with D unresolved. The V gene lost 2 bases and the J gene lost 1 base, with 11 bases spanning the gap. In germline, CDR1 is MDHEN, CDR2 SYDVKM. CDR3 length: 16 amino acids. The CDR3 nucleotides read TGTGCCAGCAGTTTACCCCGCCGGAGGAACACCGGGGAGCTGTTTTTT. Protein product: CASSLPRRRNTGELFF.